This T cell receptor (beta chain) was captured by sequencing in a study of cytomegalovirus exposure and HLA in healthy donors. Study-level background: In a later analysis, the roughly 120 validation repertoires were reported to have used the same platform as the 600 to 800 first-cohort repertoires. Study observations and caveats: Testing in vitro showed a few CMV-associated chains specific for CMV antigens. It was found in a later analysis that first-cohort TCR clusters tended to co-occur in the 120 validation repertoires.

The CDR3 spans 15 residues. V shed 1 base and J shed 5 bases, with 12 bases lying between them. CDR1 is MGHRA, CDR2 YSYEKL, per germline. Measured with immunoSEQ multiplex PCR; TCRdb has only the in-frame clones, and not every one. This table holds 200,000 to 250,000 clones, roughly 83% found once. Concerning this clone itself: The target antigen is unknown.

While the first cohort had 600 to 800 subjects, the donors belonged to the separate validation cohort of 100 to 150 subjects. This clonotype was obtained from a woman aged 18-29 years in good health and CMV-seronegative. The chain has TRBV4-1 and TRBJ2-1; D unresolved. Sequencing was performed on PBMCs. The CDR3 is CASSQGHSSHNEQFF. In nucleotides, the CDR3 is TGCGCCAGCAGCCAAGGCCATTCGTCCCACAATGAGCAGTTCTTC.